This T cell receptor beta chain was identified during a study of CD8 T cells in ankylosing spondylitis. Findings and caveats of the study: Disease-linked clones were found to be CD8+ and relatively rare in peripheral blood. Clones linked to disease were reported to show significant enrichment in matched ankylosing spondylitis synovial fluid. Several of the motif variants were reported before in synovial fluid and blood from reactive arthritis.

This clonotype was seen repeatedly, ten times or more. Its antigen remains unidentified. Trimming shortened V by 1 base and J by 4 bases, and 5 bases separated the two germline ends. Germline CDR1 reads MGHRA; CDR2 reads YSYEKL. The CDR3 consists of 13 residues. Molecular-barcoded quantitative 5'-RACE produced these TCR beta libraries. Via MiXCR, TCRdb re-called the 5' RACE reads, giving one row per CDR3 protein. The data contain some 130,000 distinct CDR3 sequences, about 7% of them singletons. Sequencing was carried out using blood, either unsorted or a sorted T cell fraction (not recorded which). This TCR derives from a female donor with ankylosing spondylitis or in good health (not recorded which). The genes are TRBV4-1 and TRBJ2-1; D ambiguous. For the CDR3, the DNA is TGCGCCAGCAGCCAAGTATTGTACAATGAGCAGTTCTTC. Its protein is CASSQVLYNEQFF.